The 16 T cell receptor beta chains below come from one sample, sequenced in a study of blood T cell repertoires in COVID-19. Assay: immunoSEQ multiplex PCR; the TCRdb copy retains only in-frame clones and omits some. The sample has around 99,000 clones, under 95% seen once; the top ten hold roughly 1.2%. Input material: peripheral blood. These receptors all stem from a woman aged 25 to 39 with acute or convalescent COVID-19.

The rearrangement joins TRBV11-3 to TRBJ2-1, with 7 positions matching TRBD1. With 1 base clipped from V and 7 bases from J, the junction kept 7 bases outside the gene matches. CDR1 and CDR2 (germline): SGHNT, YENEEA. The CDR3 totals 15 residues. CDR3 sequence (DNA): TGTGCCAGCAGCTTAGTAGGGGGCGTTAAGAATGAGCAGTTCTTC. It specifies CASSLVGGVKNEQFF.

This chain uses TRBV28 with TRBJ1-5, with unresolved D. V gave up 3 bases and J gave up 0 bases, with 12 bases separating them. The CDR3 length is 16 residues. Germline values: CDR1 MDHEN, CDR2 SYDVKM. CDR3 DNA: TGTGCCAGCAGTTTGAGGCAGCTATATAGCAATCAGCCCCAGCATTTT. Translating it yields CASSLRQLYSNQPQHF.

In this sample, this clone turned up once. DNA for the CDR3: TGTGCCTGGAGTGTACCCGGGGTCGGCAACTATGGCTACACCTTC. It is translated as CAWSVPGVGNYGYTF. The rearrangement links TRBV30 to TRBJ1-2; D gene uncertain. CDR1 is GTSNPN and CDR2 is SVGIG in the germline V gene (reference sequence). The CDR3 runs 15 residues. Trimming cost V 0 bases and J 2 bases, with 13 bases left between them.

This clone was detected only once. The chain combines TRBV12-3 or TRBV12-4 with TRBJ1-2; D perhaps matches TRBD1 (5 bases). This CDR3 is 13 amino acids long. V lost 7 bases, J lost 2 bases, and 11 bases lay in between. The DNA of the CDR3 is TGTGCCAGCACCCAGACAGCCAACTATGGCTACACCTTC. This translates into CASTQTANYGYTF.

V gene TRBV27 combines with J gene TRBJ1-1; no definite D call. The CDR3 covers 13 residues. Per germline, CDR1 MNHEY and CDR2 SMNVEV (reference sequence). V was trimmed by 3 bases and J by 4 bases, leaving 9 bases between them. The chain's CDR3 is CASSLFVLTEAFF. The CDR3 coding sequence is TGTGCCAGCAGTTTGTTCGTTCTCACTGAAGCTTTCTTT.

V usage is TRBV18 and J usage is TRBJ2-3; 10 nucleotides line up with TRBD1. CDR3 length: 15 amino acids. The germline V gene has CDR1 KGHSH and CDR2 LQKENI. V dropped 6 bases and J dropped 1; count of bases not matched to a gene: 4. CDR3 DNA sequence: TGTGCCAGCTCGCCCGGGACAGGGGGCACAGATACGCAGTATTTT. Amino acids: CASSPGTGGTDTQYF.

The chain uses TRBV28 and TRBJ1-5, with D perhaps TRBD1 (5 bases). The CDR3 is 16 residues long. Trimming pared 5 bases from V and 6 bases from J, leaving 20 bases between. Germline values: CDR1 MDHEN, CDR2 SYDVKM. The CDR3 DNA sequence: TGTGCCAGCAGTGTCTCTCTGGGGCACAATAGTCAGCCCCAGCATTTT. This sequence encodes CASSVSLGHNSQPQHF.

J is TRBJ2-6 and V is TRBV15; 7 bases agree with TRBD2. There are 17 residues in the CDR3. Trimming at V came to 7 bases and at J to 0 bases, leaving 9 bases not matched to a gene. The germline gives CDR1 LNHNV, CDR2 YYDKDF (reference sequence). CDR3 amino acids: CATMAGARYSGANVLTF. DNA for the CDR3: TGTGCCACCATGGCGGGAGCCCGATACTCTGGGGCCAACGTCCTGACTTTC. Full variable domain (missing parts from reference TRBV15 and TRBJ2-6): DAMVIQNPRYQVTQFGKPVTLSCSQTLNHNVMYWYQQKSSQAPKLLFHYYDKDFNNEADTPDNFQSRRPNTSFCFLDIRSPGLGDTAMYLCATMAGARYSGANVLTFGAGSRLTVL.

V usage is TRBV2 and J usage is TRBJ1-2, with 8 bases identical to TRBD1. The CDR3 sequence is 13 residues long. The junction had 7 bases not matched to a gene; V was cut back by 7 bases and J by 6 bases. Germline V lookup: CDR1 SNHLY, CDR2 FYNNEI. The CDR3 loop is CASNPDREDGYTF. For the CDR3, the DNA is TGTGCCAGCAATCCGGACAGGGAGGATGGCTACACCTTC.

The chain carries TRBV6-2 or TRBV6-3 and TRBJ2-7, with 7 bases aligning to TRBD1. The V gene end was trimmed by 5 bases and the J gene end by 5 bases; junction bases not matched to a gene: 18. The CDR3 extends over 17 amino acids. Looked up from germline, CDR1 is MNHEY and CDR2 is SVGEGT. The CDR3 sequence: CASSPPRQGTFDDEQYF. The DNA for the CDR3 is TGTGCCAGCAGTCCGCCGAGACAGGGAACATTTGACGACGAGCAGTACTTC.

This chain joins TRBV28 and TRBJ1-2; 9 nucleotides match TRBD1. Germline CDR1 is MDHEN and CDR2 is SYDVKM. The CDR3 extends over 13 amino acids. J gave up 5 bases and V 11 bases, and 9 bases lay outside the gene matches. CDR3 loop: CASQGQGGYGYTF. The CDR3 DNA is TGTGCCTCCCAGGGACAGGGAGGTTATGGCTACACCTTC.

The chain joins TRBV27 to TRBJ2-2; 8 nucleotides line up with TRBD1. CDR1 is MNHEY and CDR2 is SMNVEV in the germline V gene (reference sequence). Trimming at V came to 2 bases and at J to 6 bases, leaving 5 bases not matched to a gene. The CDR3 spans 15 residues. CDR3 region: CASSLGQGWAGELFF. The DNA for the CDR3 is TGTGCCAGCAGTTTAGGACAGGGTTGGGCCGGGGAGCTGTTTTTT.

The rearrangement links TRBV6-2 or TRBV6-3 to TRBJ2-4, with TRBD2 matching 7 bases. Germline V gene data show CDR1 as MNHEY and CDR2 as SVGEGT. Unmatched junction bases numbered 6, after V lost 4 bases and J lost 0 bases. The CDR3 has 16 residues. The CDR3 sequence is CASSLGGGLAKNIQYF. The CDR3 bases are TGTGCCAGCAGTTTGGGCGGGGGACTAGCCAAAAACATTCAGTACTTC.

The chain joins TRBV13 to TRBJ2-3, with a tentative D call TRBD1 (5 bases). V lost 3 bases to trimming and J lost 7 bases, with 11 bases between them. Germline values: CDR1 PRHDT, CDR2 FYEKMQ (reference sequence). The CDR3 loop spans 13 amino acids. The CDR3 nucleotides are TGTGCCAGCAGCTTGCCTGGGGCAAATACGCAGTATTTT. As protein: CASSLPGANTQYF.

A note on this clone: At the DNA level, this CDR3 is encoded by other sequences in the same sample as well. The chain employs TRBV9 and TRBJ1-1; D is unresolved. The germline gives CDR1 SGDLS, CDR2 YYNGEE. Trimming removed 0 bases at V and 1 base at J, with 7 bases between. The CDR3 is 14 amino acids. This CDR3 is CASSVEGGNTEAFF. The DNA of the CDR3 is TGTGCCAGCAGCGTAGAGGGAGGGAACACTGAAGCTTTCTTT. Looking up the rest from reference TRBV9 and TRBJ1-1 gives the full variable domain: DSGVTQTPKHLITATGQRVTLRCSPRSGDLSVYWYQQSLDQGLQFLIQYYNGEERAKGNILERFSAQQFPDLHSELNLSSLELGDSALYFCASSVEGGNTEAFFGQGTRLTVV.

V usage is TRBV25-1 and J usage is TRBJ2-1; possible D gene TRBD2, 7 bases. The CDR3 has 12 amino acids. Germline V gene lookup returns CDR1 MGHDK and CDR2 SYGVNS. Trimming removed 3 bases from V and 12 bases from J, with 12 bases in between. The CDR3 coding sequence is TGTGCCAGCAGTGATTTGGGGGGGCTGCAGTTCTTC. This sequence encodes CASSDLGGLQFF.